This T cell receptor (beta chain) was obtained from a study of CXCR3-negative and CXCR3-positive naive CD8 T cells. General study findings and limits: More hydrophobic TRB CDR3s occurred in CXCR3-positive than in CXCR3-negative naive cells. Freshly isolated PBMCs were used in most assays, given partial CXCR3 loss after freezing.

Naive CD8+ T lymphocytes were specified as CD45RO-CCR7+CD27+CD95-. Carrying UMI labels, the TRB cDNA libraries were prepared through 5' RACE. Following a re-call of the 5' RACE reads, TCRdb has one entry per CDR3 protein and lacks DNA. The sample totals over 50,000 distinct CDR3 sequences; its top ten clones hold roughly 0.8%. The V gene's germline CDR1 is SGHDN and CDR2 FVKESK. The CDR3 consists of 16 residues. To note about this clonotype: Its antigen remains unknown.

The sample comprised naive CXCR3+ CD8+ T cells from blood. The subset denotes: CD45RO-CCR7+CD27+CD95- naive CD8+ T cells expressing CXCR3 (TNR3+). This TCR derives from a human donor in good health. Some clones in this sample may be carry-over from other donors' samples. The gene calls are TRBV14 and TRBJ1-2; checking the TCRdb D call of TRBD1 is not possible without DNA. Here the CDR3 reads CASSPLTGGGGYGYTF. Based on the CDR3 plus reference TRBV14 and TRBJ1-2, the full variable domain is EAGVTQFPSHSVIEKGQTVTLRCDPISGHDNLYWYRRVMGKEIKFLLHFVKESKQDESGMPNNRFLAERTGGTYSTLKVQPAELEDSGVYFCASSPLTGGGGYGYTFGSGTRLTVV.